A single sample is the source of the 15 T cell receptor beta chains below, sequenced in a study of T cell responses to AZD1222 COVID-19 vaccine (TCRdb year 2021). The method was the immunoSEQ multiplex PCR assay. TCRdb holds this immuneACCESS table with in-frame rearrangements only. Some clones are missing; in checked studies, unresolved V genes explain under half, and the rest has no known cause. The sample table shows 100,000 to 140,000 clones, and roughly 90% are seen once. The top ten clones comprise 3.5% to 5% of the sample. This specimen's time point label, interpreted: baseline before first vaccination. The sample was peripheral blood, taken on day 0 of AZD1222 vaccination. The receptors derive from an adult in good health.

This clone was counted a single time. V and J are TRBV30 and TRBJ1-5; 7 nucleotides match TRBD1. V lost 5 bases, J lost 5 bases, and 6 bases stayed unmatched. The CDR3 has 13 residues. Per germline, CDR1 GTSNPN and CDR2 SVGIG (reference sequence). CDR3 loop: CAWADRDDQPQHF. DNA for the CDR3: TGTGCCTGGGCTGACAGGGATGATCAGCCCCAGCATTTT.

V and J are TRBV6-5 and TRBJ1-3; 11 nucleotides align to TRBD1. After removal of 0 bases from V and 2 bases from J, the junction contained 0 bases not matched to a gene. Germline V gene lookup returns CDR1 MNHEY and CDR2 SVGAGI. The CDR3 loop spans 16 amino acids. The CDR3 DNA reads TGTGCCAGCAGTTACTCGGGACAGGGGGCTGGAAACACCATATATTTT. It codes for CASSYSGQGAGNTIYF.

The rearrangement uses TRBV4-3 and TRBJ1-5; D may be TRBD1 (5 bases). Trimming took off 5 bases at V and 6 bases at J, with 17 bases between the two ends. The CDR3 is 15 amino acids. The V gene's germline CDR1 is LGHNA and CDR2 YSLEER. The DNA for the CDR3 is TGCGCCAGCAGCGTAAGGCGGGGGATGGGTCAGCCCCAGCATTTT. Protein: CASSVRRGMGQPQHF.

The J gene is TRBJ2-1, the V gene TRBV6-4; D is undetermined. The CDR3 sequence is 13 residues long. Germline V CDR1 and CDR2: MRHNA, SNTAGT. V was shortened by 4 bases and J by 5 bases, with 9 bases between the two germline ends. The CDR3 DNA is TGTGCCAGCAGTGCCTATAGCAACAATGAGCAGTTCTTC. Protein: CASSAYSNNEQFF.

This clone has only a few counts. The CDR3 here is CASSGASWDTQYF. CDR3 bases: TGTGCCAGCAGTGGGGCCAGTTGGGATACGCAGTATTTT. The chain employs TRBV6-2 or TRBV6-3 and TRBJ2-3, with D possibly matching TRBD1 (5 bases). This CDR3 contains 13 residues. V lost 5 bases, J lost 6 bases, and 12 bases lay in between. Germline V gene sequence: CDR1 MNHEY, CDR2 SVGEGT.

This clone occurred a few times. V gene TRBV6-1 combines with J gene TRBJ1-6; TRBD1 agrees at 8 bases. The V and J ends lost 3 bases and 7 bases, in that order; junction bases with no gene match: 5. Germline CDR1 and CDR2: MNHNS and SASEGT. CDR3 size: 15 residues. The CDR3 coding sequence is TGTGCCAGCAGTGAGTCCCGGGACAGGAATTCACCCCTCCACTTT. This translates into CASSESRDRNSPLHF.

This chain connects TRBV6-5 to TRBJ2-7, with D perhaps TRBD1 (6 bases). With 7 bases removed from V and 3 bases from J, the gap between germline ends came to 19 bases. The CDR3 loop spans 15 amino acids. Germline CDR1 is MNHEY and CDR2 is SVGAGI. The CDR3 reads CASTPYPTGNYEQYF. CDR3 DNA: TGTGCCAGCACACCCTACCCAACAGGGAACTACGAGCAGTACTTC.

The count of this clone is one. V is TRBV30 and J is TRBJ1-2; 8 positions match TRBD1. CDR1 is GTSNPN and CDR2 is SVGIG in the germline V gene (reference sequence). With V trimmed by 4 bases and J by 2 bases, 3 bases remained unmatched. The CDR3 spans 13 residues. The CDR3 sequence: CAWIRTGNYGYTF. The CDR3 nucleotides are TGTGCCTGGATCCGGACAGGGAACTATGGCTACACCTTC.

This clone came up many times. V is TRBV6-6 and J is TRBJ2-7, with D possibly matching TRBD1 (6 bases). Germline lookup yields CDR1 MNHNY and CDR2 SVGAGI (reference sequence). The CDR3 totals 13 residues. Trimming took off 9 bases at V and 1 base at J, with 13 bases between the two ends. CDR3 region: CASISGTSYEQYF. The CDR3 region has the DNA TGTGCCAGTATTTCCGGGACATCCTACGAGCAGTACTTC.

This clone was counted between two and nine times. This chain connects TRBV3-1 (or the pseudogene TRBV3-2) to TRBJ1-3; D not resolved. Trimming shortened V by 0 bases and J by 0 bases, and 12 bases separated the two germline ends. CDR3 length: 17 residues. Germline values: CDR1 LGHDT, CDR2 YNNKEL (reference sequence). CDR3 DNA: TGTGCCAGCAGCCAAGAGTTGAAAGGGAGCTCTGGAAACACCATATATTTT. Protein product: CASSQELKGSSGNTIYF.

The chain has TRBV20-1 and TRBJ2-1, with D uncertain. CDR3 length equals 11 residues. V shed 5 bases and J shed 12 bases, with 14 bases lying between them. Germline V lookup: CDR1 DFQATT, CDR2 SNEGSKA (reference sequence). As DNA, the CDR3 is TGCAGTGCTGGCCCTCTCAGGAGGCAGTTCTTC. Its translation: CSAGPLRRQFF.

The V and J genes are TRBV7-2 and TRBJ1-6; maybe TRBD1 (5 bases). Germline assignment: CDR1 SGHTA and CDR2 FQGNSA. The CDR3 loop spans 18 amino acids. V was shortened by 5 bases and J by 0 bases, with 17 bases between the two germline ends. DNA of the CDR3: TGTGCCAGCAGCCCCTCAGGACGGGGGAGCTCCTATAATTCACCCCTCCACTTT. Its translation is CASSPSGRGSSYNSPLHF.

The chain links TRBV6-1 to TRBJ2-1; 7 nucleotides agree with TRBD2. Per the germline V gene, CDR1 is MNHNS and CDR2 is SASEGT. Losses at the gene ends were 5 bases for V and 7 bases for J; bases not matched to a gene: 5. CDR3 length: 13 amino acids. In DNA form, the CDR3 reads TGTGCCAGCAGTCGGTTCGGGGGGAATGAGCAGTTCTTC. Its protein product is CASSRFGGNEQFF.

This chain links TRBV24-1 with TRBJ1-2, with D maybe TRBD1 (5 bases). The V and J ends lost 0 bases and 4 bases respectively, with 8 bases between them. Germline V gene data show CDR1 as KGHDR and CDR2 as SFDVKD. The CDR3 loop spans 14 amino acids. Written as DNA, the CDR3 is TGTGCCACCAGTGATTTGGCAGGGACCTATGGCTACACCTTC. This encodes CATSDLAGTYGYTF.

The rearrangement uses TRBV4-3 and TRBJ1-4, with D possibly being TRBD1 (6 bases). Deletions cut 0 bases from V and 5 bases from J, with 13 bases between. The CDR3 length is 16 residues. Germline V gene data show CDR1 as LGHNA and CDR2 as YSLEER. DNA of the CDR3: TGCGCCAGCAGCCAAGATGCCCCCAGGGGAAATGAAAAACTGTTTTTT. The encoded protein is CASSQDAPRGNEKLFF.